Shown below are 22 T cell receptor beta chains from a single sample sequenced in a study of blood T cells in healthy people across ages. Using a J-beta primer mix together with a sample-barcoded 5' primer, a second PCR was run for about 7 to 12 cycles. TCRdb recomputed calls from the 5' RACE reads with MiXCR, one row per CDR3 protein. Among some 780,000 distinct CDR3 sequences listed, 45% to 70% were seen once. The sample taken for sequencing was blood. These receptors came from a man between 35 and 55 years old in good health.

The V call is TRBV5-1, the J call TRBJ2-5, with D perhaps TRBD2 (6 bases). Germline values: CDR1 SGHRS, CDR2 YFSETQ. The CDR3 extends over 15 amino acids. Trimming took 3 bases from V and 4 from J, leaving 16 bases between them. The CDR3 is CASSWVKDYAETQYF. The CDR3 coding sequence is TGCGCCAGCAGCTGGGTAAAGGACTATGCAGAGACCCAGTACTTC. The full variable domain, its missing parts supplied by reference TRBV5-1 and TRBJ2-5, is KAGVTQTPRYLIKTRGQQVTLSCSPISGHRSVSWYQQTPGQGLQFLFEYFSETQRNKGNFPGRFSGRQFSNSRSEMNVSTLELGDSALYLCASSWVKDYAETQYFGPGTRLLVL.

The DNA of the CDR3 is TGTGCCAGCAGTGACTCTTTAGCGGGAGACTCACCAGATACGCAGTATTTT. Its protein is CASSDSLAGDSPDTQYF. V is TRBV6-4 and J is TRBJ2-3; 9 bases align to TRBD2. Germline CDR1 and CDR2: MRHNA and SNTAGT. Losses at the gene ends were 0 bases for V and 4 bases for J; bases not matched to a gene: 8. The CDR3 consists of 17 residues.

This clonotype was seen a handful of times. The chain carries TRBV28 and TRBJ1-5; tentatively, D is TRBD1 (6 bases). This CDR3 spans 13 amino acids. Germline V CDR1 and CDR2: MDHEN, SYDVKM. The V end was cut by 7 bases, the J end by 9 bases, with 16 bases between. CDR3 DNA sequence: TGTGCCAGCACCCCCGGACAGCTACGGCCCCAGCATTTT. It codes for CASTPGQLRPQHF.

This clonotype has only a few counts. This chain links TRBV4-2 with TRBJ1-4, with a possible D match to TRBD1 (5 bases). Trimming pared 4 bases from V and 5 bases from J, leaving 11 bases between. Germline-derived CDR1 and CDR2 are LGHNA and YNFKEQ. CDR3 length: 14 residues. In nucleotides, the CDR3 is TGTGCCAGCAGCCTCCGGGACGGAAATGAAAAACTGTTTTTT. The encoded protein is CASSLRDGNEKLFF.

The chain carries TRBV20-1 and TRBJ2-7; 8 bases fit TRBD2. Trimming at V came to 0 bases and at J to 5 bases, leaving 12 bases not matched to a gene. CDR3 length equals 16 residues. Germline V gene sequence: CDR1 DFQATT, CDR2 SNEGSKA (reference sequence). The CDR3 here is CSARDMASGSRDEQYF. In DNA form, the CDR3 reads TGCAGTGCTAGAGATATGGCTAGCGGGTCCAGGGACGAGCAGTACTTC.

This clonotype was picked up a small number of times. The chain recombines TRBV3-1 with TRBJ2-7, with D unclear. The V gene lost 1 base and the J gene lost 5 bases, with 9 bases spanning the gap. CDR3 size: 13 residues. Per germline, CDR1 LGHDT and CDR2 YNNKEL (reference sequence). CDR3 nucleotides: TGTGCCAGCAGCCAAGGGCACTACGACGAGCAGTACTTC. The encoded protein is CASSQGHYDEQYF.

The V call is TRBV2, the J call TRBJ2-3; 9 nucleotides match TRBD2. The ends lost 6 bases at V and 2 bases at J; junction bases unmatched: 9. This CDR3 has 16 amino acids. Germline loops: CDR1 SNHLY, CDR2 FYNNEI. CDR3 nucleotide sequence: TGTGCCAGCAGCCACATGACTAGCGGCATCACAGATACGCAGTATTTT. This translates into CASSHMTSGITDTQYF.

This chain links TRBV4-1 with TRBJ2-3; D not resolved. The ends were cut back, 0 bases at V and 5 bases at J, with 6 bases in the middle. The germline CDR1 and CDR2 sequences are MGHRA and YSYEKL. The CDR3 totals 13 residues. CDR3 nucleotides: TGCGCCAGCAGCCAAGAGGAAGTAGATACGCAGTATTTT. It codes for CASSQEEVDTQYF.

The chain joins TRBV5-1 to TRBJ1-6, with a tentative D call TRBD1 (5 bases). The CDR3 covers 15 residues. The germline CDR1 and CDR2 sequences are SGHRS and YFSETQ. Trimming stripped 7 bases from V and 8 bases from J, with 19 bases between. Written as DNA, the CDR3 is TGCGCCAGCGGGCAGGACAACGTCCGAGATTCACCCCTCCACTTT. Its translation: CASGQDNVRDSPLHF.

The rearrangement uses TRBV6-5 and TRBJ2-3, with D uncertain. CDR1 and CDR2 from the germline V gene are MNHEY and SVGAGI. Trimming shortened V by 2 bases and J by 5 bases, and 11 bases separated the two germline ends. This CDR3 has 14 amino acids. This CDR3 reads CASSYSSEVDTQYF. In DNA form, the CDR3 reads TGTGCCAGCAGTTACAGTTCGGAAGTAGATACGCAGTATTTT.

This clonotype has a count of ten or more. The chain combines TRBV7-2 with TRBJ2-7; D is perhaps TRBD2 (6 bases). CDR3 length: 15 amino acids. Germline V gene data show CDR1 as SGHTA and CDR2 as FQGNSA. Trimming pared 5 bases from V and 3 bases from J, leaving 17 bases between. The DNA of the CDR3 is TGTGCCAGCAGCCTGGGGACTGGTCAAGTCTACGAGCAGTACTTC. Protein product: CASSLGTGQVYEQYF.

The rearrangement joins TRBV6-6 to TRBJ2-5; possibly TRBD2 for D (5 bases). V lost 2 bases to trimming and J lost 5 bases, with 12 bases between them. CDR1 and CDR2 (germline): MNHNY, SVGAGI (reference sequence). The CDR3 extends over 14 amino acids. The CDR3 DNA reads TGTGCCAGCAGTTACCTTCCTGAGGGTGAGACCCAGTACTTC. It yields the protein CASSYLPEGETQYF.

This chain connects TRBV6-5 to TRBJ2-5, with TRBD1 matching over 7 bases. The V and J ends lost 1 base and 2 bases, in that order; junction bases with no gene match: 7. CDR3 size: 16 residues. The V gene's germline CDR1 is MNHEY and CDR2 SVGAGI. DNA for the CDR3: TGTGCCAGCAGTTACTTCACAGGGGATCGGCAAGAGACCCAGTACTTC. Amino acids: CASSYFTGDRQETQYF.

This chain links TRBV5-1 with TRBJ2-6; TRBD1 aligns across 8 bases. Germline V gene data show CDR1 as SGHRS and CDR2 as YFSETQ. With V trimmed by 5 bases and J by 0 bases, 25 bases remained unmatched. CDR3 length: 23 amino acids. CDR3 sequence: CASRLQGGADKGQGHSGANVLTF. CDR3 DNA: TGCGCCAGCAGGTTACAAGGTGGGGCGGACAAAGGACAGGGACACTCTGGGGCCAACGTCCTGACTTTC.

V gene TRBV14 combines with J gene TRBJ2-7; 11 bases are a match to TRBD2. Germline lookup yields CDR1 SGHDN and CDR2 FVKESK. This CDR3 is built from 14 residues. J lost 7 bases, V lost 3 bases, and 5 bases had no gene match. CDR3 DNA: TGTGCCAGCAGCCACTCGGGACTAGCGGTTGAGCAGTACTTC. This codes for CASSHSGLAVEQYF. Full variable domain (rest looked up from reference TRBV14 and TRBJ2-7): EAGVTQFPSHSVIEKGQTVTLRCDPISGHDNLYWYRRVMGKEIKFLLHFVKESKQDESGMPNNRFLAERTGGTYSTLKVQPAELEDSGVYFCASSHSGLAVEQYFGPGTRLTVT.

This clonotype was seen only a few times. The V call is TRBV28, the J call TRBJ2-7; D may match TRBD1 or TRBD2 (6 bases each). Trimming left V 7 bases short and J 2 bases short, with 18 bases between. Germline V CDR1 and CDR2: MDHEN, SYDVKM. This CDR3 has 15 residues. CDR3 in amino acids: CASTPGDLNPYEQYF. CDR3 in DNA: TGTGCCAGCACCCCAGGGGACTTAAATCCCTACGAGCAGTACTTC.

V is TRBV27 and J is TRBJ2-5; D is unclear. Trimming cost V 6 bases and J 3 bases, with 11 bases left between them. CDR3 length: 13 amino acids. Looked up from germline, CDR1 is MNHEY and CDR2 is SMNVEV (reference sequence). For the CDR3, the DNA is TGTGCCAGCAGCTCTAGGATAGAAGAGACCCAGTACTTC. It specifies CASSSRIEETQYF.

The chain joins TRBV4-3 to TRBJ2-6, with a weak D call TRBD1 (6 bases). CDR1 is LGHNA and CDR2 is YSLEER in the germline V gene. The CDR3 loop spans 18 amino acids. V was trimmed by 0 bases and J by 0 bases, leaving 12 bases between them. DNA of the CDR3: TGCGCCAGCAGCCAAGATCGTCCGGACAGCTCTGGGGCCAACGTCCTGACTTTC. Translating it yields CASSQDRPDSSGANVLTF.

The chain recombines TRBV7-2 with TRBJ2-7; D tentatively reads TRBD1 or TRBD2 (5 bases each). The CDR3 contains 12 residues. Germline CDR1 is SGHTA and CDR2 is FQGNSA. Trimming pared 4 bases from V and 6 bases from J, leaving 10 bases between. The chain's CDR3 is CASSSGPGEQYF. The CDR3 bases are TGTGCCAGCAGCTCGGGGCCGGGCGAGCAGTACTTC.

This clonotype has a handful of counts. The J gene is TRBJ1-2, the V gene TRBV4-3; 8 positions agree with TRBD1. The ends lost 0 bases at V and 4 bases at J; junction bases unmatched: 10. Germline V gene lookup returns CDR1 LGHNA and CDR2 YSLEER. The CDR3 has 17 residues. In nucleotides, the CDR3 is TGCGCCAGCAGCCAAGATTGGTCAGGGGGCGTTGTCTATGGCTACACCTTC. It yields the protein CASSQDWSGGVVYGYTF.

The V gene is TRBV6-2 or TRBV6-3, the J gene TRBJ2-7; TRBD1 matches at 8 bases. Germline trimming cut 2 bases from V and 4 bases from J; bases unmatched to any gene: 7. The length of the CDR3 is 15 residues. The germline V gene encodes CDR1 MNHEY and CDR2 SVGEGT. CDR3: CASSYDDRGNYEQYF. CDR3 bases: TGTGCCAGCAGTTACGATGACAGGGGAAATTACGAGCAGTACTTC.

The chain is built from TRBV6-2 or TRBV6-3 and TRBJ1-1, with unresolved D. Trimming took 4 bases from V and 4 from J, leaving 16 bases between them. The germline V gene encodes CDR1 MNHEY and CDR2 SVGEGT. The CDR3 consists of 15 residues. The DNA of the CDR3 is TGTGCCAGCAGTTCGATCCTCCAACGGGGCACTGAAGCTTTCTTT. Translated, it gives CASSSILQRGTEAFF.